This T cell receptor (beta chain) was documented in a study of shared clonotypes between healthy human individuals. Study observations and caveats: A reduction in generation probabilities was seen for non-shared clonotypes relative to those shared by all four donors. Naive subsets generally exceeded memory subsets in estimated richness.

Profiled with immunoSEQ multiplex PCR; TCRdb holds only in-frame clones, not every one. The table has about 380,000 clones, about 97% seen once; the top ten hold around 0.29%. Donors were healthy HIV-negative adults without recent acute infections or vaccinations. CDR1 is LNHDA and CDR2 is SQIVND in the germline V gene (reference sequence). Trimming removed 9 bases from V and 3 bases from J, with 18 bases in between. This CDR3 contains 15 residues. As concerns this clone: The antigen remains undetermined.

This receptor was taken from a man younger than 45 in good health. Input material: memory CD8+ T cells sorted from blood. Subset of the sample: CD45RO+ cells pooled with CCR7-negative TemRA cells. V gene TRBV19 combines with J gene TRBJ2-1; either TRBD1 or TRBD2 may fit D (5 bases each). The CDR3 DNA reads TGTGCCAGCCCTTTCATCCGGGGCCACTACAATGAGCAGTTCTTC. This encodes CASPFIRGHYNEQFF. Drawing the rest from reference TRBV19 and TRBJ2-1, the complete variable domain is DGGITQSPKYLFRKEGQNVTLSCEQNLNHDAMYWYRQDPGQGLRLIYYSQIVNDFQKGDIAEGYSVSREKKESFPLTVTSAQKNPTAFYLCASPFIRGHYNEQFFGPGTRLTVL.